This T cell receptor (beta chain) was recovered during a study of T cell responses to AZD1222 COVID-19 vaccine (dated by TCRdb to 2020 to 2022). For the study in its entirety: Because spike-specific TCR depth and breadth did not differ between the two schedules, AZD1222 recipients who got a second dose at roughly 4 weeks were pooled with those who got a second dose at roughly 12 weeks. Trial participants were enrolled by age into subgroups of 18-55, 56-69 and 70-plus years, and about 150, 27 and 61 TCR-sequenced participants, respectively, were included in these subgroups. A total of 230 to 250 trial participants underwent TCR sequencing, of whom 207 had received two doses of AZD1222 and around 26 had received two doses of the MenACWY control vaccine.

The time point label of this sample denotes: baseline before first vaccination. The vaccinee samples were drawn from two UK trials, COV001 and COV002, one of which was a single-blind randomized controlled phase 2/3 trial testing AZD1222 (ChAdOx1 nCoV-19) in healthy adults. Trial participant PBMC samples were collected at day 0 and day 28 after the second dose for TCRbeta chain sequencing. The CDR3 spans 14 residues, from the cysteine through the phenylalanine. This entry keeps only the CDR3 DNA: 42 bases, framed from base 1. V is shortened by 2 bases, J by 3 bases, and the region joining them spans 11 bases. The germline V gene yields LGHNA for CDR1 and YSLEER for CDR2. The CDR3 regions of human TCRbeta chains were analyzed by immunosequencing. From the authors' description of their analysis: Repertoire TCRs were checked for matches against a reference library of SARS-CoV-2-specific TCRs that had been generated using the MIRA antigen-specificity platform. Breadth was defined as the fraction of unique TCRs that were SARS-CoV-2-associated, and depth was defined as the fraction of total T cells that were SARS-CoV-2-associated. Each spike-specific TCR was assigned to its reactive spike region and to a CD4 or CD8 class using the MIRA data. Log10-transformed breadth and depth values were compared by one-way ANOVA with Sidak's multiple comparisons tests. This immuneACCESS table, as held by TCRdb, lists in-frame sequences with V and J called but not all clones. Of the missing ones, under half trace to an unresolved V gene in checked studies; the others have no known cause. That table furnishes V, J and clone size, whereas the DNA furnished D and trimming. This sample gives about 120,000 clones in total; almost 90% of them show up just once. The ten largest make up just over 9.5% of the sample.

On this clone itself: Its antigen is unknown. Base quality data are lacking; no much larger clone is found one base away.

Study-level results and caveats: Most participants were white British and females outnumbered males, and the authors suggested that clonal diversity may have been underestimated. The vaccine-associated CD4 TCRs covered the entire spike protein, and the dominant responses fell in regions 160-218 and 743-854. Because no day 14 peak-response samples were available, repertoires were characterized only after the peak T cell response. The 56-69-year group was small, and its depth increase did not reach significance, likely because of low power. Nearly half of unique spike-specific TCRs reportedly recognized epitopes outside regions mutated in the B.1.351 and B.1.1.7 variants. After two AZD1222 doses, spike-specific TCR breadth and depth were significantly higher than at day 0 and than in MenACWY recipients. Conclusions about previously exposed vaccinees are limited, since just five or six AZD1222 recipients were seropositive for SARS-CoV-2 at baseline.

The sequence links TRBV4-3 to TRBJ2-7; no D gene can be assigned with confidence. The starting material was peripheral blood, obtained on day 0 of AZD1222 vaccination. The source is an adult in good health. The encoded CDR3 is CASSQKTLDYEQYF. The nucleotides are TGCGCCAGCAGCCAAAAGACCCTGGACTACGAGCAGTACTTC.